In its sample, the clone carrying this T cell receptor (beta chain) was seen once. Per the original methods: It was from reference gene primer amplification that nucleated cell counts were estimated. Using immunoSEQ multiplex PCR, the repertoire was profiled, and TCRdb retains in-frame clones only, with some absent. V and J calls plus clone size are reproduced from that table; the DNA served to infer D and trimming. The top ten clones hold about 10% of a sample with 83,000 or so clones, over 70% of them seen once. V was pared by 5 bases and J by 7 bases, with 11 bases between. CDR3 length: 13 residues. This sample stems from a study of blood T cell repertoires in COVID-19. Study details: Acute and convalescent COVID-19 samples came from the United States, Italy and Spain. Sources were T cells, B-cell-depleted T cells, or PBMCs; the material itself was cDNA or gDNA.

The rearrangement joins TRBV12-3 or TRBV12-4 to TRBJ2-2; D is ambiguous. Input material: peripheral blood. The TCR was taken from a woman of 80 years or more with acute or convalescent COVID-19. The CDR3 protein is CASSVQFVGELFF. The CDR3 DNA is TGTGCCAGCAGTGTGCAGTTTGTCGGGGAGCTGTTTTTT.